Listed here are 26 T cell receptor beta chains from one sample, sequenced in a study of HIV-infected children after antiretroviral therapy interruption. Treatment given: PENTA 11 planned treatment interruption arm or continuous ART arm. RNA-based 3' RACE libraries used unique molecular identifiers. TCRdb re-derived calls from the 3' RACE reads in MiXCR, one entry per CDR3 protein. Among 35,000 to 50,000 distinct CDR3 sequences, 5% to 8% were seen once, and the ten largest hold roughly 1%. Sequences were derived from CD45RA+ CD4+ T cells from PBMCs, pooled from several time points, sampled from a donor given antiretroviral therapy, either interrupted or continuous. Subset noted: naive CD4+ CD45RA+ CD45RO- T cells. The source is a pool of human donors with HIV.

There are many counts of this clonotype. This rearrangement joins TRBV7-2 to TRBJ2-1; 13 bases line up with TRBD2. CDR1 and CDR2 from the germline V gene are SGHTA and FQGNSA. The V and J ends lost 5 bases and 7 bases, in that order; junction bases with no gene match: 8. The CDR3 is 16 amino acids. The CDR3 sequence is CASSARGLAGTNEQFF. CDR3 DNA: TGTGCCAGCAGCGCCCGGGGACTAGCGGGGACGAATGAGCAGTTCTTC.

The table lists this clonotype with many counts. The J gene is TRBJ2-1, the V gene TRBV3-1; 7 nucleotides match TRBD2. The CDR3 totals 14 residues. Germline CDR1 and CDR2: LGHDT and YNNKEL (reference sequence). Trimming removed 1 base from V and 4 bases from J; junction bases left unmatched: 1. CDR3: CASSQASGYNEQFF. The CDR3 DNA reads TGTGCCAGCAGCCAAGCTAGCGGTTACAATGAGCAGTTCTTC.

The rearrangement uses TRBV12-3 or TRBV12-4 and TRBJ1-2, with D uncertain. V lost 0 bases and J 6 bases, leaving 20 bases between the germline ends. This CDR3 region has 17 residues. The CDR3 DNA is TGTGCCAGCAGTTTAGCGAAGGGCGGGGATTTCTTGAATGGCTACACCTTC. It yields the protein CASSLAKGGDFLNGYTF.

The rearrangement uses TRBV4-2 and TRBJ2-5, with TRBD1 matching over 9 bases. V gave up 2 bases and J gave up 4 bases; unmatched junction bases: 2. CDR1 is LGHNA and CDR2 is YNFKEQ in the germline V gene. The length of the CDR3 is 14 residues. CDR3 sequence: CASSQNRGRETQYF. CDR3 coding DNA: TGTGCCAGCAGCCAAAACAGGGGGCGAGAGACCCAGTACTTC.

There are many counts of this clonotype. This chain joins TRBV27 and TRBJ2-7; D is possibly TRBD2 (6 bases). V lost 5 bases and J 9 bases, leaving 17 bases between the germline ends. The CDR3 totals 13 residues. CDR1 and CDR2 from the germline V gene are MNHEY and SMNVEV (reference sequence). For the CDR3, the DNA is TGTGCCAGCAGTCCCCGGGACTCCCGAGGGCAGTACTTC. This encodes CASSPRDSRGQYF.

Many counts were recorded for this clonotype. The chain carries TRBV5-5 and TRBJ1-1, with 7 bases matching TRBD1. Looked up from germline, CDR1 is SGHKS and CDR2 is YYEKEE (reference sequence). This CDR3 region has 17 residues. V lost 0 bases, J lost 1 base, and 9 bases stayed unmatched. The CDR3 coding sequence is TGTGCCAGCAGCTTGGCCTCAGGGGGGACGGCGAACACTGAAGCTTTCTTT. This codes for CASSLASGGTANTEAFF.

The rearrangement links TRBV7-3 to TRBJ2-1; D unresolved. Per germline, CDR1 SGHTA and CDR2 FQGTGA. This CDR3 contains 12 residues. V dropped 0 bases and J dropped 10 bases, with 7 bases sitting between them. Here the CDR3 DNA reads TGTGCCAGCAGCTTAACCGGCCTAGAGCAGTTCTTC. Residues: CASSLTGLEQFF. Full variable domain (rest looked up from reference TRBV7-3 and TRBJ2-1): GAGVSQTPSNKVTEKGKYVELRCDPISGHTALYWYRQSLGQGPEFLIYFQGTGAADDSGLPNDRFFAVRPEGSVSTLKIQRTERGDSAVYLCASSLTGLEQFFGPGTRLTVL.

This clonotype has more than one count but fewer than ten. V usage is TRBV29-1 and J usage is TRBJ1-2, with TRBD1 matching 9 bases. The CDR3 consists of 12 residues. V shed 4 bases, J shed 6 bases, and the junction held 3 bases outside the gene matches. Germline V lookup: CDR1 SQVTM, CDR2 ANQGSEA. This CDR3 reads CSVAGDRDGYTF. For the CDR3, the DNA is TGCAGCGTTGCTGGGGACAGGGATGGCTACACCTTC.

This clonotype was detected a few times. The gene calls are TRBV10-2 and TRBJ2-7; weak D call: TRBD1 (5 bases). Germline V CDR1 and CDR2: WSHSY, SAAADI. Trimming cost V 4 bases and J 2 bases, with 9 bases left between them. The CDR3 contains 13 residues. The CDR3 protein is CASSVDRAYEQYF. For the CDR3, the DNA is TGCGCCAGCAGTGTCGACAGAGCCTACGAGCAGTACTTC.

V gene TRBV4-3 combines with J gene TRBJ2-7, with no clear D. The V end lost 1 base, the J end lost 10 bases, and 14 bases lay between the germline ends. This CDR3 spans 13 amino acids. CDR1 and CDR2 from the germline V gene are LGHNA and YSLEER. CDR3 DNA sequence: TGCGCCAGCAGCCAAGTAAAGGTGGCCAGACAGTACTTC. As protein: CASSQVKVARQYF.

This clonotype was detected ten times or more. This chain joins TRBV20-1 and TRBJ2-2, with D tentatively TRBD2 (6 bases). V lost 6 bases and J 1 base, leaving 12 bases between the germline ends. Germline V gives CDR1 DFQATT, CDR2 SNEGSKA (reference sequence). This CDR3 is 14 amino acids long. CDR3 in DNA: TGCAGTGCCTCGGAGGGGATGAACACCGGGGAGCTGTTTTTT. The encoded protein is CSASEGMNTGELFF.

Ten or more counts support this clonotype. This sequence joins TRBV5-1 and TRBJ2-1; 9 bases align to TRBD2. The CDR3 has 15 residues. Germline V gene sequence: CDR1 SGHRS, CDR2 YFSETQ. V was pared by 3 bases and J by 2 bases, with 3 bases of the junction left unmatched. The CDR3 nucleotides are TGCGCCAGCAGCTATAGCGGGGGCCCCTACAATGAGCAGTTCTTC. It specifies CASSYSGGPYNEQFF. Full variable domain (rest looked up from reference TRBV5-1 and TRBJ2-1): KAGVTQTPRYLIKTRGQQVTLSCSPISGHRSVSWYQQTPGQGLQFLFEYFSETQRNKGNFPGRFSGRQFSNSRSEMNVSTLELGDSALYLCASSYSGGPYNEQFFGPGTRLTVL.

This clonotype came up many times. The chain carries TRBV18 and TRBJ2-3, with no clear D. The CDR3 sequence is 13 residues long. Trimming pared 2 bases from V and 4 bases from J, leaving 7 bases between. Germline CDR1 reads KGHSH; CDR2 reads LQKENI. The CDR3 DNA sequence: TGTGCCAGCTCACCAGTACTGGCAGATACGCAGTATTTT. It translates to CASSPVLADTQYF.

This clonotype was counted between two and nine times. The CDR3 spells CASSRRAGKAFF. In nucleotides, the CDR3 is TGTGCCAGCAGCAGGCGGGCAGGTAAAGCTTTCTTT. V and J are TRBV5-6 and TRBJ1-1; D unclear. The CDR3 is 12 amino acids. Looked up from germline, CDR1 is SGHDT and CDR2 is YYEEEE. Trimming cost V 4 bases and J 9 bases, with 13 bases left between them.

This clonotype was observed many times. The gene calls are TRBV5-1 and TRBJ1-1, with D maybe TRBD1 (5 bases). CDR1 is SGHRS and CDR2 is YFSETQ in the germline V gene. This CDR3 comprises 12 residues. Trimming cost V 0 bases and J 10 bases, with 10 bases left between them. CDR3 residues: CASSLGEGPAFF. The CDR3 nucleotides read TGCGCCAGCAGCTTGGGGGAGGGACCAGCTTTCTTT. The full variable domain, its missing parts supplied by reference TRBV5-1 and TRBJ1-1, is KAGVTQTPRYLIKTRGQQVTLSCSPISGHRSVSWYQQTPGQGLQFLFEYFSETQRNKGNFPGRFSGRQFSNSRSEMNVSTLELGDSALYLCASSLGEGPAFFGQGTRLTVV.

The V gene is TRBV5-1, the J gene TRBJ2-5; D not resolved. Trimming left V 6 bases short and J 3 bases short, with 15 bases between. There are 14 residues in the CDR3. CDR1 is SGHRS, CDR2 YFSETQ, per germline. In nucleotides, the CDR3 is TGCGCCAGCAATCCCTCTGAGAACGAAGAGACCCAGTACTTC. Translation: CASNPSENEETQYF.

This clonotype was observed at least ten times. This rearrangement joins TRBV23-1 to TRBJ2-7; no definite D call. TRBV23-1 is identified as an open reading frame with a role that is uncertain. This CDR3 has 17 residues. Trimming took 0 bases from V and 2 from J, leaving 17 bases between them. The DNA of the CDR3 is TGCGCCAGCAGTCAATCGGTTGCCAGACACGAGGCCTACGAGCAGTACTTC. Amino acids: CASSQSVARHEAYEQYF.

This clonotype was picked up many times. At one boundary the junction diverges from the germline segment, which might be a read error. The chain links TRBV4-2 to TRBJ2-3, with 8 bases matching TRBD2. The CDR3 has 17 residues. Germline CDR1 and CDR2: LGHNA and YNFKEQ. CDR3 sequence: CASSQDPGGCSAETLYF. The CDR3 coding sequence is TGTGCCAGCAGCCAAGATCCGGGGGGGTGTAGTGCAGAAACGCTGTATTTT.

This clonotype has only a few counts. The chain uses TRBV10-3 and TRBJ1-4; weak D call: TRBD1 (5 bases). The germline gives CDR1 ENHRY, CDR2 SYGVKD. The CDR3 is made up of 14 amino acids. The ends were cut back, 3 bases at V and 7 bases at J, with 12 bases in the middle. DNA of the CDR3: TGTGCCATCAGTGAAAGAGAGAGGGGTGAAAAACTGTTTTTT. Translated, it gives CAISERERGEKLFF.

By sample fraction, this clonotype is medium-sized. The chain combines TRBV10-3 with TRBJ2-7, with D possibly TRBD1 on 6 matching bases. Germline CDR1 ENHRY, CDR2 SYGVKD. Trimming took 10 bases from V and 10 from J, leaving 20 bases between them. CDR3 size: 12 residues. CDR3 region: CASGGDNYEQYF. CDR3 DNA: TGTGCCAGCGGTGGGGACAACTATGAACAGTACTTC.

This clonotype is medium-sized by share. The J gene is TRBJ2-7, the V gene TRBV6-6, with D possibly matching TRBD2 (7 bases). Germline V CDR1 and CDR2: MNHNY, SVGAGI (reference sequence). Deletions cut 5 bases from V and 10 bases from J, with 21 bases between. The length of the CDR3 is 14 residues. CDR3 region: CASSDANRDYEQYF. The CDR3 DNA reads TGTGCCAGCAGTGATGCAAACAGGGACTATGAACAGTACTTC.

This clonotype was counted ten times or more. The chain recombines TRBV27 with TRBJ1-1, with D perhaps matching TRBD1 (6 bases). There are 15 residues in the CDR3. V shed 6 bases and J shed 1 base, with 15 bases lying between them. CDR1 and CDR2 (germline): MNHEY, SMNVEV (reference sequence). CDR3 residues: CASREQQGSNTEAFF. CDR3 sequence (DNA): TGTGCCAGCAGAGAACAACAGGGTTCGAACACTGAAGCTTTCTTT.

The table lists this clonotype with many counts. The chain has TRBV4-1 and TRBJ2-2; a weak D match, TRBD2 (5 bases). Germline CDR1 reads MGHRA; CDR2 reads YSYEKL. The CDR3 extends over 18 amino acids. The V end was cut by 4 bases, the J end by 8 bases, with 26 bases between. CDR3 in amino acids: CASSPHGSVTRAGGELFF. CDR3 coding DNA: TGCGCCAGCAGCCCACATGGTAGCGTTACCCGGGCAGGTGGGGAGCTGTTTTTT.

The gene calls are TRBV9 and TRBJ2-2; D tentatively fits TRBD1 or TRBD2 (5 bases each). The CDR3 consists of 13 residues. Trimming shortened V by 3 bases and J by 6 bases, and 9 bases separated the two germline ends. CDR1 and CDR2 from the germline V gene are SGDLS and YYNGEE. The CDR3 nucleotides are TGTGCCAGCAGCGAGAGGGGTTCCGGGGAGCTGTTTTTT. Its translation: CASSERGSGELFF. The full variable domain, completed using reference TRBV9 and TRBJ2-2, is DSGVTQTPKHLITATGQRVTLRCSPRSGDLSVYWYQQSLDQGLQFLIQYYNGEERAKGNILERFSAQQFPDLHSELNLSSLELGDSALYFCASSERGSGELFFGEGSRLTVL.

The V gene is TRBV20-1, the J gene TRBJ1-5; TRBD1 is a possible D gene (5 bases). The CDR3 sequence is 14 residues long. Trimming cost V 3 bases and J 2 bases, with 11 bases left between them. Germline assignment: CDR1 DFQATT and CDR2 SNEGSKA (reference sequence). The CDR3 is CSARRRAGNQPQHF. The DNA for the CDR3 is TGCAGTGCTAGGCGCAGGGCCGGCAATCAGCCCCAGCATTTT.

This clonotype showed up many times. This sequence joins TRBV18 and TRBJ1-6; D not certain. Germline assignment: CDR1 KGHSH and CDR2 LQKENI. With 3 bases removed from V and 0 bases from J, the gap between germline ends came to 9 bases. The CDR3 totals 16 residues. This CDR3 is CASSPWPSSYNSPLHF. The CDR3 DNA follows: TGTGCCAGCTCACCGTGGCCGAGCTCCTATAATTCACCCCTCCACTTT. The variable domain in full, with the rest retrieved from reference TRBV18 and TRBJ1-6, is NAGVMQNPRHLVRRRGQEARLRCSPMKGHSHVYWYRQLPEEGLKFMVYLQKENIIDESGMPKERFSAEFPKEGPSILRIQQVVRGDSAAYFCASSPWPSSYNSPLHFGNGTRLTVT.